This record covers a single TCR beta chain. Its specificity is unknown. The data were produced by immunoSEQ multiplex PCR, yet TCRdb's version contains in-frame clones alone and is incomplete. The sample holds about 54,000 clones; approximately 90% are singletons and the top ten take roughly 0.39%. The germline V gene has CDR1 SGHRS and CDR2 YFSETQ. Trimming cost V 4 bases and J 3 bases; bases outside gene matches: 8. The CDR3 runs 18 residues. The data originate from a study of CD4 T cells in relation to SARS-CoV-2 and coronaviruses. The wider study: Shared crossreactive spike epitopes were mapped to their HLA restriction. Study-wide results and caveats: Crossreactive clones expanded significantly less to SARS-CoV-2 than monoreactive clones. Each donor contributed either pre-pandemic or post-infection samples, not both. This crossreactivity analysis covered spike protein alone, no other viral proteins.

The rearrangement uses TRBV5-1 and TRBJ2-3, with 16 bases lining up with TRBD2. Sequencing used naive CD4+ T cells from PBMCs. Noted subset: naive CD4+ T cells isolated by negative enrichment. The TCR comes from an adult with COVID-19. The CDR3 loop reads CASSQGTSGRAGTDTQYF. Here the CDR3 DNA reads TGCGCCAGCAGCCAAGGGACTAGCGGGAGGGCCGGGACAGATACGCAGTATTTT.